This T cell receptor beta chain was captured by sequencing in a study of read filtering for tumor transcriptome and immune sequencing. Across the whole study: RNA-seq yielded only about 75 to 1273 TCR reads, IR-seq about 4 to 10.27 million. Study-wide results and caveats: IR-seq captured clonotypes deeper and more reliably than RNA-seq. IR-seq and RNA-seq agreed better without single-read clonotypes. In IR-seq, single-read clonotypes were around 80% of clonotypes but approximately 3.5% of reads.

Deletions cut 4 bases from V and 4 bases from J, with 14 bases between. This CDR3 spans 14 amino acids. CDR1 is MDHEN, CDR2 SYDVKM, per germline. Points on this clonotype: Its target is unknown.

From roughly 390 ng of RNA, a library with molecular barcoded alpha/delta and beta/gamma adaptors was made. In TCRdb, the reads were re-called with MiXCR into one record per CDR3 protein. The sample yields approximately 62,000 distinct CDR3 sequences, less than 20% seen once. The sample taken for sequencing was a population of CD138-negative cells sorted from bone marrow. The TCR originated in a donor at least 40 years old with multiple myeloma. The rearrangement joins TRBV28 to TRBJ2-7; D is possibly TRBD1 (6 bases). In DNA, the CDR3 is TGTGCCAGCAGTTACGGGACACCGAGTTACGAGCAGTACTTC. It specifies CASSYGTPSYEQYF.